This T cell receptor beta chain is from a study of blood T cell repertoires in COVID-19. TCRdb's table, derived via immunoSEQ multiplex PCR, lists solely in-frame clones and lacks some. This repertoire shows under 150,000 clones, about 79% found once; its top ten account for approximately 5%. The CDR3 length is 13 residues. CDR1 is SGDLS and CDR2 is YYNGEE in the germline V gene. Losses at the gene ends were 3 bases for V and 8 bases for J; bases not matched to a gene: 7. The receptor was isolated from a woman older than 75 with active or convalescent COVID-19. The rearrangement joins TRBV9 to TRBJ1-2; 7 bases are a match to TRBD1. Sequencing was done on a sample of peripheral blood. The CDR3, as DNA: TGTGCCAGCAGCGCAAGGGGGCCCGGGGGCTACACCTTC. Protein product: CASSARGPGGYTF.